This record looks at one T cell receptor beta chain sequence and its context. The data were produced by immunoSEQ multiplex PCR, yet TCRdb's version contains in-frame clones alone and is incomplete. The sample has some 80,000 clones; 92% are singletons. The sample originates from a study of T cell changes during pregnancy in multiple sclerosis. V lost 4 bases to trimming and J lost 6 bases; unmatched junction nucleotides: 7. CDR1 is PRHDT, CDR2 FYEKMQ, per germline (reference sequence). The CDR3 is made up of 15 amino acids. The source of this sequence is a female donor with multiple sclerosis, enrolled in a pregnancy study. The sample in question was peripheral blood, obtained before pregnancy. The V gene is TRBV13, the J gene TRBJ1-1; TRBD1 agrees at 11 bases. The DNA of the CDR3 is TGTGCCAGCAGCTGGGGACAGGGGGAGAGAGCTGAAGCTTTCTTT. It yields the protein CASSWGQGERAEAFF.